Only one count was recorded for the clone carrying this T cell receptor (beta chain). Its target is unknown. The data were obtained in a study of shared clonotypes between healthy human individuals. Study-wide points: What limited the represented genetic and exposure-history diversity was the small number of donors. Naive CD4 clonotypes were shared across a handful of donors at about 5%.

Participating donors were healthy, HIV-negative adults free of recent acute infections or vaccinations. V lost 7 bases and J 10 bases, leaving 13 bases between the germline ends. Germline loops: CDR1 MNHNS, CDR2 SASEGT. This CDR3 has 12 amino acids. Generated by immunoSEQ multiplex PCR, the TCRdb table keeps only in-frame clones and is missing some. The sample shows about 2.3 million clones, approximately 95% of them seen only once. This chain uses TRBV6-1 with TRBJ2-2, with D perhaps being TRBD1 or TRBD2 (5 bases each). The TCR was taken from a man younger than 35 in good health. Some clones in this sample may be carry-over from other donors' samples. Sequencing used naive CD4+ T cells from PBMCs. Subset indicated: CD45RA+ positively selected. Here the CDR3 DNA reads TGTGCCAGCACCCCCCTAGGGACGGAGCTGTTTTTT. It is translated as CASTPLGTELFF.